This T cell receptor beta chain came from a study of T-cell reconstitution after alpha-beta-depleted transplantation in children. Study-wide results and limits: The study traced high day-60 TCRbeta diversity in some patients to surviving recipient T cells and thymic progenitors. Most T-cell counts and diversity one year after the transplant came from T cells that were newly produced. Several hundred expanded graft clones reportedly supplied alpha-beta T cells about two months after transplant.

The authors prepared the TCRbeta library with unique molecular identifiers. TCRdb fed the PCR reads into MiXCR, producing one record per CDR3 protein. Here the sample spans hundreds of thousands of distinct CDR3 sequences, under 15% being singletons. A note on this clonotype: Its antigen is unidentified.

The CDR3 length is 14 residues. CDR1 SEHNR and CDR2 FQNEAQ come from the germline V gene (reference sequence). V was clipped by 3 bases and J by 3 bases; unmatched bases: 2. The chain carries TRBV7-9 and TRBJ1-1; 9 nucleotides agree with TRBD1. Sequencing was performed on PBMCs, taken before TCRalphabeta/CD19-depleted stem cell transplant. The sequence was collected from a girl between 2 and 10 years old with congenital amegakaryocytic thrombocytopenia, due to receive a stem cell transplant. CDR3 sequence: CASSFRQGDTEAFF. The CDR3, as DNA: TGTGCCAGCAGCTTCCGACAGGGGGACACTGAAGCTTTCTTT.